This T cell receptor beta chain is drawn from a study of blood T cell repertoires in COVID-19 (dated by TCRdb to the early 2020s). Notes on the research overall: Samples covering the acute and convalescent phases of COVID-19 were provided by collaborators in the United States, Italy and Spain. Deeply sampled blood TCRbeta repertoires from subjects exposed to, actively infected with, or recovered from COVID-19 were included in the dataset. Nearly every sample came with metadata listing a de-identified subject ID, COVID-19 status, age in years and sex. The material from the prospective study consisted of cDNA or gDNA derived from T cells, B-cell-depleted T cells, or PBMCs. The repertoires were released in a freely available public database meant as a resource for research on the immune response to SARS-CoV-2. Samples were obtained from the ongoing ImmuneRACE study (first 160 participants) and from some 1,300 subjects provided by 6 global collaborators. Where available, HLA class I and class II types were obtained from metadata supplied by the sample provider rather than from assay-based typing. What the study reported, not specific to this receptor: The amount of clinical and demographic metadata varied by source and participant and was provided uncurated.

Between the V and J ends, shortened by 1 base and 7 bases respectively, the junction contains 3 bases. CDR1 SGHNT and CDR2 YYREEE are derived from the germline V gene (reference sequence). Including the terminal cysteine and phenylalanine, the CDR3 comprises 11 residues. Kept here is only the CDR3 DNA, which spans 33 bases and is read in frame from base 1. Enrolling through a virtual design, the prospective study's participants ranged in age from roughly 18 to 100 years and lived across 20 to 30 United States geographic areas. In the prospective study, participants were assigned to cohorts based on the clinical history participants reported in a screening survey and a study questionnaire. ImmuneRACE Cohort 3 recovered participants were defined by two consecutive negative NP/OP PCR tests, healthcare professional clearance, or symptom resolution. In the prospective study, whole blood, serum and a nasopharyngeal or oropharyngeal swab were collected from each participant by mobile phlebotomists. Prospective study participants could optionally give additional blood draws and questionnaires over an approximately 2-month period. Before DNA extraction, blood samples from the prospective study were shipped at room temperature or frozen.

Worth noting for this clone: Its antigen is not yet known. No base-level quality is on record; no much larger clone is a single base apart.

The immunoSEQ Assay, a bias-controlled multiplex PCR, was used to amplify TCRbeta CDR3 regions from genomic DNA. From the authors' description of their analysis: Within the assay, amplification of reference gene primers was used to estimate how many nucleated cells each sample contained. To quantify the absolute abundance of each unique TCRbeta CDR3 rearrangement, sequence reads were collapsed and filtered. Productive Simpson clonality was computed per sample as the square root of Simpson's diversity index over productive rearrangements. TCRdb took over this immuneACCESS table, retaining in-frame rearrangements with V and J assigned. Such tables are incomplete; in checked studies, under half of the missing clones stem from an unresolved V gene, and the remainder is unexplained. V, J and clone size derive from that table, while D and trimming were established from the DNA sequence. The sample records about 320,000 clones, around 86% of which are singletons. The ten largest make up roughly 5.3% of the sample.

Recombination joined TRBV5-4 with TRBJ2-1; no D gene is confidently identified. The receptor comes from a man aged 55 to 70 who had recovered from COVID-19. Sequencing was carried out using PBMCs or T cells enriched from blood (not recorded which). The CDR3 protein: CASSLQNEQFF. The bases read TGTGCCAGCAGCTTGCAGAATGAGCAGTTCTTC.